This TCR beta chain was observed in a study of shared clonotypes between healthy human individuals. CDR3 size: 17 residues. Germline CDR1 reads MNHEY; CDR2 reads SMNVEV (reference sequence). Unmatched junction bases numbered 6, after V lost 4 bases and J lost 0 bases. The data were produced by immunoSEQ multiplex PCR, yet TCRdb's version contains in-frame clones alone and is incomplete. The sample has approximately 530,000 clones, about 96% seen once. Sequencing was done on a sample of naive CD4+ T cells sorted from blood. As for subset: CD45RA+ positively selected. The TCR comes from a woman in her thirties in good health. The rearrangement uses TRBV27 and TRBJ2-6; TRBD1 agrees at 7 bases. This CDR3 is CASSSRTGPSGANVLTF. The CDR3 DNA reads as TGTGCCAGCAGTTCACGGACAGGCCCCTCTGGGGCCAACGTCCTGACTTTC.